This entry features one T cell receptor (beta chain) sequence. The entry originates in a study of CD8 T cells in ankylosing spondylitis. V was pared by 1 base and J by 4 bases, with 7 bases of the junction left unmatched. The CDR3 extends over 15 amino acids. Germline V gene lookup returns CDR1 SGHDN and CDR2 FVKESK. In TCRdb, the 5' RACE reads were re-called with MiXCR into one record per CDR3 protein. The sample carries about 160,000 distinct CDR3 sequences, around 42% recorded once. Sequencing was done on a sample of synovial fluid, either unsorted or a sorted T cell fraction (not recorded which). The receptor comes from a male donor with ankylosing spondylitis. The chain uses TRBV14 and TRBJ2-7, with 7 bases fitting TRBD2. This CDR3 reads CASSQVEREEYEQYF. Written as DNA, the CDR3 is TGTGCCAGCAGCCAAGTCGAGCGGGAAGAGTACGAGCAGTACTTC.